The 20 T cell receptor beta chains reported below all come from one sample, sequenced in a study of T cells in Graves' hyperthyroidism and ophthalmopathy. RNA transcripts served as the template for amplifying TCR beta CDR3 regions. First-round RT-PCR targeting the TCR CDR3 was performed with the HTBI primer set. TCRdb recomputed calls from the multiplex PCR reads with MiXCR, one row per CDR3 protein. The repertoire holds 400,000 to 600,000 distinct CDR3 sequences, with approximately 16% as singletons. Sample: blood. These receptors all stem from a woman younger than 45 with Graves' ophthalmopathy.

This clonotype was seen many times. This chain joins TRBV6-2 or TRBV6-3 and TRBJ1-1; D might be TRBD1 (6 bases). The CDR3 loop spans 16 amino acids. Germline CDR1 and CDR2: MNHEY and SVGEGT. Trimming took off 5 bases at V and 3 bases at J, with 19 bases between the two ends. CDR3 sequence: CASSNLVTGRDTEAFF. Written as DNA, the CDR3 is TGTGCCAGCAGTAACTTAGTGACAGGTCGTGACACTGAAGCTTTCTTT.

This clonotype occurred a few times. This rearrangement joins TRBV4-1 to TRBJ1-5, with unresolved D. The CDR3 consists of 16 residues. Trimming took 2 bases from V and 0 from J, leaving 11 bases between them. Germline assignment: CDR1 MGHRA and CDR2 YSYEKL. The CDR3 nucleotides read TGCGCCAGCAGCCAAAGCAGGACGGATAGCAATCAGCCCCAGCATTTT. Translated: CASSQSRTDSNQPQHF.

The CDR3 DNA is TGTGCCAGCAGCCAAACTCAGGAGGGATTGAACACTGAAGCTTTCTTT. It encodes CASSQTQEGLNTEAFF. The gene calls are TRBV9 and TRBJ1-1; no definite D call. Germline CDR1 and CDR2: SGDLS and YYNGEE. This CDR3 has 16 amino acids. The ends were cut back, 4 bases at V and 0 bases at J, with 16 bases in the middle.

This clonotype occurred many times. This chain joins TRBV5-1 and TRBJ2-5; 9 nucleotides match TRBD1. Per the germline V gene, CDR1 is SGHRS and CDR2 is YFSETQ. The CDR3 runs to 15 residues. Trimming cost V 7 bases and J 4 bases; bases outside gene matches: 11. The CDR3 loop is CASQLGTGNLETQYF. For the CDR3, the DNA is TGCGCCAGCCAACTGGGGACAGGGAATTTAGAGACCCAGTACTTC.

This clonotype was recorded many times. This sequence joins TRBV12-3 or TRBV12-4 and TRBJ2-5; perhaps D is TRBD1 or TRBD2 (5 bases each). The CDR3 runs to 18 residues. V lost 6 bases and J 5 bases, leaving 28 bases between the germline ends. CDR3 region: CASSILFGKEFSGETQYF. Here the CDR3 DNA reads TGTGCCAGCAGCATCCTGTTCGGGAAAGAATTTTCAGGGGAGACCCAGTACTTC.

The gene calls are TRBV28 and TRBJ2-1; 7 nucleotides align to TRBD2. Germline CDR1 is MDHEN and CDR2 is SYDVKM. V shed 5 bases and J 1 base; nucleotides not matched to a gene: 5. The CDR3 covers 15 residues. DNA for the CDR3: TGTGCCAGCAGTCCATGGGGGGGATCCTACAATGAGCAGTTCTTC. It is translated as CASSPWGGSYNEQFF.

This clonotype has ten or more counts. This chain joins TRBV5-1 and TRBJ2-3; D is tentatively TRBD1 or TRBD2 (6 bases each). V lost 7 bases and J 0 bases, leaving 12 bases between the germline ends. The CDR3 has 14 residues. CDR1 SGHRS and CDR2 YFSETQ come from the germline V gene. The DNA for the CDR3 is TGCGCCAGCTTCCGAGGGGGGAGCACAGATACGCAGTATTTT. This gives the protein CASFRGGSTDTQYF.

This clonotype showed up many times. The genes are TRBV28 and TRBJ2-7; 9 bases are shared with TRBD1. The CDR3 totals 18 residues. Germline trimming cut 3 bases from V and 2 bases from J; bases unmatched to any gene: 14. Germline CDR1 is MDHEN and CDR2 is SYDVKM. The CDR3 bases are TGTGCCAGCAGTTTCTCCTTAAAAGAGACAGGGGGTGCCTACGAGCAGTACTTC. Translation gives CASSFSLKETGGAYEQYF.

This clonotype came up many times. The chain links TRBV7-8 to TRBJ1-1; D not resolved. The CDR3 runs to 14 residues. The germline V gene has CDR1 SGHVS and CDR2 FQNEAQ. Trimming cost V 3 bases and J 1 base, with 9 bases left between them. The CDR3 protein is CASSLGWENTEAFF. The DNA for the CDR3 is TGTGCCAGCAGCTTGGGGTGGGAGAACACTGAAGCTTTCTTT. The variable domain in full, with the rest retrieved from reference TRBV7-8 and TRBJ1-1, is GAGVSQSPRYKVAKRGQDVALRCDPISGHVSLFWYQQALGQGPEFLTYFQNEAQLDKSGLPSDRFFAERPEGSVSTLKIQRTQQEDSAVYLCASSLGWENTEAFFGQGTRLTVV.

This clonotype was seen repeatedly, ten times or more. V and J are TRBV7-2 and TRBJ2-1, with TRBD2 matching 12 bases. The trim removed 5 bases at V and 13 bases at J, leaving 12 bases unmatched. CDR3 length: 15 amino acids. The germline V gene has CDR1 SGHTA and CDR2 FQGNSA. The CDR3 DNA follows: TGTGCCAGCAGCCCAGCGGCTAGCGGGAGGGCCCCTCAGTTCTTC. Residues: CASSPAASGRAPQFF.

V usage is TRBV9 and J usage is TRBJ2-7, with D maybe TRBD1 (5 bases). The ends were cut back, 0 bases at V and 1 base at J, with 11 bases in the middle. CDR1 SGDLS and CDR2 YYNGEE come from the germline V gene. The CDR3 runs 15 residues. The CDR3 DNA sequence: TGTGCCAGCAGCGTAGGGGGCGCATCGTCCTACGAGCAGTACTTC. It translates to CASSVGGASSYEQYF.

This chain links TRBV4-1 with TRBJ1-4; no reliable D call. V was shortened by 2 bases and J by 7 bases, with 11 bases between the two germline ends. From germline, CDR1 is MGHRA and CDR2 YSYEKL. There are 14 residues in the CDR3. Here the CDR3 DNA reads TGCGCCAGCAGCCAAAGGGCTCCTTCTGAAAAACTGTTTTTT. This gives the protein CASSQRAPSEKLFF.

The J gene is TRBJ2-7, the V gene TRBV2; perhaps TRBD2 as D (5 bases). This CDR3 has 14 residues. V lost 2 bases and J lost 4, with 12 bases in between. Germline CDR1 SNHLY, CDR2 FYNNEI. CDR3 residues: CASSESGVVYEQYF. The DNA of the CDR3 is TGTGCCAGCAGTGAATCCGGGGTGGTTTACGAGCAGTACTTC.

This clonotype has at least ten counts. The CDR3 loop reads CATTGGTEAFF. For the CDR3, the DNA is TGTGCCACCACAGGGGGCACTGAAGCTTTCTTT. This sequence joins TRBV2 and TRBJ1-1; 8 bases align to TRBD1. This CDR3 has 11 residues. The germline CDR1 and CDR2 sequences are SNHLY and FYNNEI. Germline trimming cut 10 bases from V and 4 bases from J; bases unmatched to any gene: 2.

This clonotype was picked up many times. V and J are TRBV5-1 and TRBJ2-1, with D possibly called TRBD1 or TRBD2 (5 bases each). The CDR3 covers 14 residues. Germline CDR1 is SGHRS and CDR2 is YFSETQ. With 4 bases removed from V and 8 bases from J, the gap between germline ends came to 16 bases. CDR3 in DNA: TGCGCCAGCAGCCTAGGGACCGCCGGCGATGAGCAGTTCTTC. It yields the protein CASSLGTAGDEQFF.

This clonotype was picked up a small number of times. The chain joins TRBV10-1 to TRBJ2-2; D remains ambiguous. The germline V and J ends were trimmed by 0 bases and 0 bases, with 17 bases remaining between them. This CDR3 contains 19 residues. Per the germline V gene, CDR1 is WNHNN and CDR2 is SYGVQD (reference sequence). For the CDR3, the DNA is TGCGCCAGCAGTGAGTCGAGGTCCCTCACAAGAACGAACACCGGGGAGCTGTTTTTT. Translation: CASSESRSLTRTNTGELFF.

This clonotype appeared a few times. The chain is built from TRBV20-1 and TRBJ2-3; TRBD2 matches at 16 bases. V shed 6 bases and J 5 bases; nucleotides not matched to a gene: 8. Germline V gives CDR1 DFQATT, CDR2 SNEGSKA (reference sequence). The CDR3 extends over 16 amino acids. In DNA form, the CDR3 reads TGCAGTGCCCCGGGACTAGCGGGAGGGCCGAGAGATACGCAGTATTTT. Translating gives CSAPGLAGGPRDTQYF.

In its sample, this clonotype was seen many times. This chain links TRBV12-3 or TRBV12-4 with TRBJ1-2, with D maybe TRBD1 (6 bases). Trimming left V 3 bases short and J 4 bases short, with 12 bases between. The CDR3 consists of 14 residues. The CDR3 protein is CASSFQQGTYGYTF. The CDR3 nucleotides read TGTGCCAGCAGTTTCCAGCAGGGGACCTATGGCTACACCTTC.

Regarding this clonotype: A read error may be the cause here, since a much bigger clone is one base away. The CDR3 loop is CAWSGGSYEQHF. DNA for the CDR3: TGTGCCTGGAGTGGCGGATCCTACGAGCAGCACTTC. The chain recombines TRBV30 with TRBJ2-7; D ambiguous. The CDR3 has 12 amino acids. Germline assignment: CDR1 GTSNPN and CDR2 SVGIG (reference sequence).

This clonotype was seen repeatedly, ten times or more. The chain has TRBV2 and TRBJ2-3; D not certain. This CDR3 contains 15 residues. Germline lookup yields CDR1 SNHLY and CDR2 FYNNEI. With 3 bases removed from V and 5 bases from J, the gap between germline ends came to 15 bases. As DNA, the CDR3 is TGTGCCAGCAGTGAGGGTTTAGATAGAGGAGATACGCAGTATTTT. It encodes CASSEGLDRGDTQYF. The variable domain in full, completed from reference TRBV2 and TRBJ2-3, reads EPEVTQTPSHQVTQMGQEVILRCVPISNHLYFYWYRQILGQKVEFLVSFYNNEISEKSEIFDDQFSVERPDGSNFTLKIRSTKLEDSAMYFCASSEGLDRGDTQYFGPGTRLTVL.